This T cell receptor beta chain is from a study of T-cell reconstitution after alpha-beta-depleted transplantation in children (dated by TCRdb to the mid-2010s). With respect to the entire study: Using TCR repertoire profiling, the study followed T-cell immune reconstitution in a quantitative way in children after TCRalphabeta/CD19-depleted allogeneic hematopoietic cell transplantation. On the study overall, not on this receptor specifically: The apparently early recovery of alphabetaT-cell counts about two months after transplant reportedly depended on only several hundred rapidly expanded clones that came from non-depleted graft cells. In some patients, the high TCRbeta diversity seen at day 60 was put down to recipient T cells and intrathymic progenitors that had survived conditioning. The frequencies of hyperexpanded clones fell over the following months, and after one year, T-cell counts and TCRbeta diversity were mostly attributed to newly produced T cells.

Read against the paper, the sample's treatment or condition label means: allogeneic hematopoietic cell transplantation with graft depleted of TCRalphabeta T cells and CD19 B cells. Transplant recipients were children who received TCRalphabeta/CD19-depleted allogeneic hematopoietic cell grafts. CDR1 and CDR2 (WNHNN, SYGVQD) derive from the germline V gene (reference sequence). Including the terminal cysteine and phenylalanine, the CDR3 comprises 13 residues. Only CDR3 DNA is held: 39 bases, read in frame from base 1. V and J are truncated by 3 bases and 0 bases respectively, leaving an intervening sequence of 6 bases. About this clonotype itself: Its antigen remains unidentified. No clone much larger than this one lies a single base away; base qualities are absent.

Receptors were amplified or captured by PCR. Sequenced using an Illumina HiSeq 2500. Molecular barcoding was employed in the preparation of TCR libraries, with unique molecular identifiers being used to normalize TCRbeta repertoire quantification. TCRdb itself trimmed the public reads at Q25 with fastp, ran MiXCR and retained productive beta chains. Entries are consolidated by CDR3 protein sequence, retaining the most common genes and DNA. The sample data list 700,000 to 850,000 distinct CDR3 sequences, and about 16% of these were observed just once. Clones ranked in the top ten supply approximately 5% of the sample.

This clonotype originated in a male patient under 18 who had a stem cell transplant for acute lymphoblastic leukemia, so the T cells may come from the graft donor. Here the chain combines TRBV10-1 and TRBJ2-7; too little of a D gene remains to name it. The specimen comprised PBMCs, mostly from graft donor cells, sampled 360 days after TCRalphabeta/CD19-depleted stem cell transplant. The encoded CDR3 is CASSDMDSYEQYF. The sequence in DNA is TGCGCCAGCAGTGACATGGACTCCTACGAGCAGTACTTC.